The TCR beta chain described here comes from a study of T cell responses to AZD1222 COVID-19 vaccine. The CDR3 extends over 14 amino acids. V gave up 1 base and J gave up 0 bases, with 7 bases separating them. CDR1 and CDR2 (germline): LGHDT, YNNKEL (reference sequence). Assay used: immunoSEQ multiplex PCR; TCRdb lists only in-frame clones, some missing. Here the sample spans roughly 120,000 clones, 88% being singletons. The input for sequencing was peripheral blood, taken on day 0 of MenACWY control vaccination. The rearrangement links TRBV3-1 (or the pseudogene TRBV3-2) to TRBJ2-7; D possibly corresponds to TRBD1 (5 bases). The source is an adult in good health. The CDR3 sequence is CASSQGGHSYEQYF. CDR3 DNA: TGTGCCAGCAGCCAAGGAGGACACTCCTACGAGCAGTACTTC.